This is a list of T cell receptor beta chains from one sample in a study of regulatory T cells in long-lasting Graves disease. TCRdb redid the calling of the multiplex PCR reads with MiXCR, one entry per CDR3 protein. The sample has a few hundred thousand distinct CDR3 sequences, around 20% seen once. Sequenced here: peripheral blood mononuclear cells (PBMCs), sampled when the disease was refractory, from a patient treated with antithyroid drugs. These receptor sequences come from a female donor with Graves disease. Both conserved end residues are part of each CDR3. The D gene is left open where the match is weak. Clone size appears in some rows only: once, few, many, or a class for an expanded clone.

>TRBV28|TRBJ2-7|TRBD2|few
TGTGCCAGCAACCGCGGACTAGCGGGGATCTACGAGCAGTACTTC
CASNRGLAGIYEQYF
>TRBV3-1|TRBJ2-2|NA|NA
TGTGCCAGCAGCCGGCGGTCTAGCCCCACCGGGGAGCTGTTTTTT
CASSRRSSPTGELFF
>TRBV4-1|TRBJ2-5|TRBD2|NA
TGCGCCAGCAGCCAGGACGAACTAGCGGGTAACTTC
CASSQDELAGNF
>TRBV19|TRBJ1-1|TRBD1|few
TGTGCCAGCACTTTTTATACGACAGGGATTACTGAAGCTTTCTTT
CASTFYTTGITEAFF
>TRBV20-1|TRBJ2-7|TRBD2|NA
TGCAGTGCAACAGGACTAGCGGCCTCCTACGAGCAGTACTTC
CSATGLAASYEQYF
>TRBV12-3/TRBV12-4|TRBJ2-7|TRBD1|NA
TGTGCCAGCAGTTTAAGGACAGGCCTCTCCTACGAGCAGTACTTC
CASSLRTGLSYEQYF
>TRBV2|TRBJ2-5|NA|many
TGTGCCAGCTCGAGGGCAGCTAGCGCTCAAGAGACCCAGTACTTC
CASSRAASAQETQYF
>TRBV14|TRBJ1-1|NA|NA
TGTGCCAGCCGGACCCGGGACGGCACTGAAGCTTTCTTT
CASRTRDGTEAFF
>TRBV29-1|TRBJ2-7|TRBD1|few
TGCAGCGTGAGACAGGGGGCAGGCGAGCAGTACTTC
CSVRQGAGEQYF
>TRBV27|TRBJ1-5|NA|few
TGTGCCAGCAGTCTCCTGGGACCCAGGGGCGGGGGTAATCAGCCCCAGCATTTT
CASSLLGPRGGGNQPQHF
>TRBV20-1|TRBJ1-2|TRBD1|few
TGCAGTGCTAGAGCGCCCCGGGACAGGTCTAACTATGGCTACACCTTC
CSARAPRDRSNYGYTF
>TRBV2|TRBJ2-5|NA|many
TGTGCCAGCAGTGAGGGGGCATGGGAGACCCAGTACTTC
CASSEGAWETQYF
>TRBV29-1|TRBJ1-1|NA|many
TGCAGCGCCAGACCTCTACAGTACACTGAAGCTTTCTTT
CSARPLQYTEAFF
>TRBV10-3|TRBJ2-5|NA|few
TGTGCCATCAAGGAGTTAGAGACCCAGTACTTC
CAIKELETQYF
>TRBV15|TRBJ1-1|NA|many
TGTGCCACCAGCAGGGCATTGGGAGTCTCTGAAGCTTTCTTT
CATSRALGVSEAFF
>TRBV28|TRBJ1-2|NA|NA
TGTGCCAGCAGTCTCATCCTTCGGGACCCCTATGGCTACACCTTC
CASSLILRDPYGYTF
>TRBV9|TRBJ1-3|NA|few
TGTGCCAGCAGCGTAGGGGACACCCACTCTGGAAACACCATATATTTT
CASSVGDTHSGNTIYF
>TRBV12-3/TRBV12-4|TRBJ2-2|TRBD2|few
TGTGCCAGCAGCTTCCGGACTAGCGGGAGGCGGGGGGAGCTGTTTTTT
CASSFRTSGRRGELFF
>TRBV20-1|TRBJ2-5|TRBD2|NA
TGCAGTGCTAGAGTTCTAGCGGGAGGCCAAGAGACCCAGTACTTC
CSARVLAGGQETQYF
>TRBV7-9|TRBJ1-1|TRBD1|NA
TGTGCCAGCAGCTTTAGTTTGGGACAGGAAGCTTTCTTT
CASSFSLGQEAFF
>TRBV18|TRBJ1-1|NA|few
TGTGCCAGCTCACCGAAAGATAGGACTGAAGCTTTCTTT
CASSPKDRTEAFF
>TRBV3-1|TRBJ2-7|NA|many
TGTGCCAGCAGCCAAGATAGCAGGTCCTCCTACGAGCAGTACTTC
CASSQDSRSSYEQYF
>TRBV2|TRBJ1-6|NA|many
TGTGCCAGCATCGGGGATCCGTCCTATAATTCACCCCTCCACTTT
CASIGDPSYNSPLHF
>TRBV6-2/TRBV6-3|TRBJ2-5|TRBD2|NA
TGTGCCAGCAGTTACAACATGGCTAGCGGGAGGACAGAGACCCAGTACTTC
CASSYNMASGRTETQYF
>TRBV18|TRBJ2-5|NA|NA
TGTGCCAGCTCACCACAGGATTGGGGAGAAGAGACCCAGTACTTC
CASSPQDWGEETQYF
>TRBV29-1|TRBJ1-1|NA|NA
TGCAGCGTATACTGGGGCGCGAACACTGAAGCTTTCTTT
CSVYWGANTEAFF
>TRBV27|TRBJ2-7|NA|NA
TGTGCCAGCAGCCACAAACCTTGCGAGCAGTACTTC
CASSHKPCEQYF
>TRBV19|TRBJ1-1|TRBD1|NA
TGTGCCAGTAGTACCCCCCCGACAGGGGGTAACACTGAAGCTTTCTTT
CASSTPPTGGNTEAFF
>TRBV2|TRBJ2-4|NA|few
TGTGCCAGCAGTGAAGACAGGGTACTAGCCAAAAACACTCAGTACTTC
CASSEDRVLAKNTQYF
>TRBV12-3/TRBV12-4|TRBJ2-7|TRBD1|many
TGTGCCAGCAGCTTAGGGGACAGGGGCGAGCAGTACTTC
CASSLGDRGEQYF